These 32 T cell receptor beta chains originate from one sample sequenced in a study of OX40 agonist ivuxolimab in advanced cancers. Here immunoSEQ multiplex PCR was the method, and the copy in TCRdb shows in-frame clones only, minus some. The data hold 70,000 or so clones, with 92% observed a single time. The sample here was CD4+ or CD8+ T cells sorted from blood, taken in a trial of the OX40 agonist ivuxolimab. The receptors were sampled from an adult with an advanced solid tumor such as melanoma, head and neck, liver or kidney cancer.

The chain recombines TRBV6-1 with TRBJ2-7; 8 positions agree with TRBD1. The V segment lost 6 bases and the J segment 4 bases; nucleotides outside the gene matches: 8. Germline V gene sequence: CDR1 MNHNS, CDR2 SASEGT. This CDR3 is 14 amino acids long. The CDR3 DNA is TGTGCCAGCAGCCAGACAGGGGCGGAATACGAGCAGTACTTC. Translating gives CASSQTGAEYEQYF.

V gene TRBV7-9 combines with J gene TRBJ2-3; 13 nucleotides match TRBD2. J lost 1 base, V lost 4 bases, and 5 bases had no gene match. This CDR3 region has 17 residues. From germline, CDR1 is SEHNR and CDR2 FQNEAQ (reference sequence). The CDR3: CASSSPGTSGGTDTQYF. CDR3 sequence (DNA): TGTGCCAGCAGCTCCCCGGGGACTAGCGGGGGCACAGATACGCAGTATTTT.

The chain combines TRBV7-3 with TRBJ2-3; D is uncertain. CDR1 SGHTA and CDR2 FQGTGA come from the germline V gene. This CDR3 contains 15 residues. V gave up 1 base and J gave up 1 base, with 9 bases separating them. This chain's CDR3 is CASSLSFGGTDTQYF. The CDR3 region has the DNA TGTGCCAGCAGCTTAAGTTTTGGGGGCACAGATACGCAGTATTTT.

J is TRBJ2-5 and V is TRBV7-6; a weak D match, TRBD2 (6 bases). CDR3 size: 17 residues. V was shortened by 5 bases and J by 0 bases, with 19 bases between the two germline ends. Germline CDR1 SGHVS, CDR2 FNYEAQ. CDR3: CASSPLAGLSHQETQYF. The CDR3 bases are TGTGCCAGCAGCCCCCTCGCGGGGTTGTCCCACCAAGAGACCCAGTACTTC.

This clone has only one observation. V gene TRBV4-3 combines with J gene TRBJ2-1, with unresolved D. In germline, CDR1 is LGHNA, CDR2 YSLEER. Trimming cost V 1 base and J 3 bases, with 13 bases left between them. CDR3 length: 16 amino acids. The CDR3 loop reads CASSQGLVTHYNEQFF. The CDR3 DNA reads TGCGCCAGCAGCCAAGGATTGGTGACCCACTACAATGAGCAGTTCTTC.

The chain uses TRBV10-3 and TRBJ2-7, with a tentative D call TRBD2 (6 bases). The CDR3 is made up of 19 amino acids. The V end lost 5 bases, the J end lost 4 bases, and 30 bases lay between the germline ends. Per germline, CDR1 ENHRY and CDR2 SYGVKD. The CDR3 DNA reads TGTGCCATCAGTCTAGGCTCCGGGACTGGCCGGTTCTCCGGGTACGAGCAGTACTTC. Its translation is CAISLGSGTGRFSGYEQYF.

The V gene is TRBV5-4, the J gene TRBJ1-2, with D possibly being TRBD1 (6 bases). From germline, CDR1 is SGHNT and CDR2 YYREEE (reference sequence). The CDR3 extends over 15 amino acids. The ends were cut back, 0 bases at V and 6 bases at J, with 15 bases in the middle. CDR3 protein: CASSLGQGLLDGYTF. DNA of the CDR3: TGTGCCAGCAGCTTGGGTCAGGGGCTGTTGGATGGCTACACCTTC.

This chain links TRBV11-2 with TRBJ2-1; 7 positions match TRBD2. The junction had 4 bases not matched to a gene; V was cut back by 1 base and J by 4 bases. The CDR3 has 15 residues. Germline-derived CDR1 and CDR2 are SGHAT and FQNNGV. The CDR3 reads CASSLASGVYNEQFF. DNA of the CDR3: TGTGCCAGCAGCTTAGCGAGCGGGGTATACAATGAGCAGTTCTTC.

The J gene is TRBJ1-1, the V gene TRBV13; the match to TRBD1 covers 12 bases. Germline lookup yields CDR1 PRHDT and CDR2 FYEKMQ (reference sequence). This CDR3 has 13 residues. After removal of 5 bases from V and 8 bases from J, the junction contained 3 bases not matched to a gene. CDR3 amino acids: CASSPGTGGEAFF. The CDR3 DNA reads TGTGCCAGCAGCCCAGGGACAGGGGGCGAAGCTTTCTTT.

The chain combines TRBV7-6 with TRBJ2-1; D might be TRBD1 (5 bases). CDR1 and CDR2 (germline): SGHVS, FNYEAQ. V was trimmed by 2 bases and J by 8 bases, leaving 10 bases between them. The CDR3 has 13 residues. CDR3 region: CASSLPQGHEQFF. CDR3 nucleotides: TGTGCCAGCAGCTTACCTCAGGGCCATGAGCAGTTCTTC.

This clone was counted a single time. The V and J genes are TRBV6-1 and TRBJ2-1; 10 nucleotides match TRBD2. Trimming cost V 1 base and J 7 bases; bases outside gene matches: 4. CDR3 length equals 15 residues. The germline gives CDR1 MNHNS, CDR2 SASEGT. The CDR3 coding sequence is TGTGCCAGCAGTGAAGTTCCAGCGGGAGGGAATGAGCAGTTCTTC. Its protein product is CASSEVPAGGNEQFF.

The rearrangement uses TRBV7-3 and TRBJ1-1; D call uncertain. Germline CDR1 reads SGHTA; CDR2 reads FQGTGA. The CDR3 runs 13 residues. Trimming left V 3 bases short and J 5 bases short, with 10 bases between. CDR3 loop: CASSFWGGTEAFF. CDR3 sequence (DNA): TGTGCCAGCAGCTTCTGGGGTGGGACTGAAGCTTTCTTT.

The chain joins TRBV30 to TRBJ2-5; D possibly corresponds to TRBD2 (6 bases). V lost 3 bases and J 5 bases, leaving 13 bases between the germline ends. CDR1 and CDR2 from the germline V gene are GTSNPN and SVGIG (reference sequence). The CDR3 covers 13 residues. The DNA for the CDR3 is TGTGCCTGGAGCGGGGGTGACTCGGAGACCCAGTACTTC. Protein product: CAWSGGDSETQYF.

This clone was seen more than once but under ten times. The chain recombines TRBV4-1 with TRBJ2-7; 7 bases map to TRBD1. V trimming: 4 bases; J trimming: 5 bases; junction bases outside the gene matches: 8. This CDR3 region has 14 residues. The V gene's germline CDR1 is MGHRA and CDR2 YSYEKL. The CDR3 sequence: CASSRQTGLDEQYF. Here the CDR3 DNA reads TGCGCCAGCAGCCGCCAGACAGGGCTCGACGAGCAGTACTTC.

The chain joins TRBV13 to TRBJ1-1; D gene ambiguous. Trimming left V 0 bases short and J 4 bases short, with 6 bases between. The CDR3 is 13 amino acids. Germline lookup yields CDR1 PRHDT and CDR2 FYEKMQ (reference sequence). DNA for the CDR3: TGTGCCAGCAGCTTAGGGACGGGCACTGAAGCTTTCTTT. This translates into CASSLGTGTEAFF.

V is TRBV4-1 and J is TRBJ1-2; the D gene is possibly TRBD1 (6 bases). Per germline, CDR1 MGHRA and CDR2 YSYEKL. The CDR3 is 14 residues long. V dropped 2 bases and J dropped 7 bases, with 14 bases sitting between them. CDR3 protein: CASSQLRGVPGYTF. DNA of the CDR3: TGCGCCAGCAGCCAACTGAGGGGGGTACCTGGCTACACCTTC.

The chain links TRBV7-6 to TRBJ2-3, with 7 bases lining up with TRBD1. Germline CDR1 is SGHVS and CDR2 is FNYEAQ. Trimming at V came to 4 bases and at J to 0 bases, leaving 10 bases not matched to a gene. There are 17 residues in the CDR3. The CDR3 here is CASSWDSDHPSTDTQYF. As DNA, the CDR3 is TGTGCCAGCAGCTGGGACAGTGACCATCCTAGCACAGATACGCAGTATTTT.

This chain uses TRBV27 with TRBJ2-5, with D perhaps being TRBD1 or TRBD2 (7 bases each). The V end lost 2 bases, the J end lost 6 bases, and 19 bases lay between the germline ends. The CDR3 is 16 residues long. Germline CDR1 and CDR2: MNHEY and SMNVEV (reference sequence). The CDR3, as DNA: TGTGCCAGCAGTTTAACCCCAGGGGAGGGGGCGAAGACCCAGTACTTC. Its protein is CASSLTPGEGAKTQYF.

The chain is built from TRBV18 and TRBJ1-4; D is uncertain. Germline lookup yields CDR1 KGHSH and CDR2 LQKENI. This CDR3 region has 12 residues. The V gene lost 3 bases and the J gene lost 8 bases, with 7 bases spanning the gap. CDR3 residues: CASSPEREKLFF. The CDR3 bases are TGTGCCAGCTCACCTGAACGCGAAAAACTGTTTTTT.

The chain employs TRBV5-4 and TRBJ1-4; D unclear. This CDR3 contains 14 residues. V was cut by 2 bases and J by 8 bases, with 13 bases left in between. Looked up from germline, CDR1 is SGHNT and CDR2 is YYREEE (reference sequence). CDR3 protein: CASSFSPEGEKLFF. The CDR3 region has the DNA TGTGCCAGCAGCTTTAGCCCCGAAGGAGAAAAACTGTTTTTT.

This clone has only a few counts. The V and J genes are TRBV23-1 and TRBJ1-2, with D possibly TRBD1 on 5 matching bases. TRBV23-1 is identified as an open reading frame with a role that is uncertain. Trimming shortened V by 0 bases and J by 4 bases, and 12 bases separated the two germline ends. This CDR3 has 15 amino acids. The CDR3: CASSQSFRGRYGYTF. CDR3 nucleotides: TGCGCCAGCAGTCAATCGTTTAGGGGACGCTATGGCTACACCTTC.

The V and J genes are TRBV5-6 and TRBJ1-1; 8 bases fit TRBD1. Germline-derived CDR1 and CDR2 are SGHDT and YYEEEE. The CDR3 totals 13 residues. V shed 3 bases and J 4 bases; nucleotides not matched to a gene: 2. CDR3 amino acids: CASSSTGATEAFF. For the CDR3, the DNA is TGTGCCAGCAGCTCGACAGGGGCCACTGAAGCTTTCTTT.

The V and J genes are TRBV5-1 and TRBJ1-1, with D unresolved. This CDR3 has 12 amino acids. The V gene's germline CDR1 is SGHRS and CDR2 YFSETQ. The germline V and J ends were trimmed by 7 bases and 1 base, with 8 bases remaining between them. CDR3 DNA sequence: TGCGCCAGCGGCAAGGGGAACACTGAAGCTTTCTTT. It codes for CASGKGNTEAFF.

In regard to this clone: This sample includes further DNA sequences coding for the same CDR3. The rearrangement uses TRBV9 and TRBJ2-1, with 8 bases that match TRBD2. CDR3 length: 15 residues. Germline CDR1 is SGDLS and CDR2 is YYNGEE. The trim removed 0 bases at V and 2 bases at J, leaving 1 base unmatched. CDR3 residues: CASSVGGGTYNEQFF. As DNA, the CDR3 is TGTGCCAGCAGCGTAGGCGGGGGGACCTACAATGAGCAGTTCTTC.

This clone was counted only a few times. CDR3 sequence: CASSFRNGNQPQHF. CDR3 DNA: TGTGCCAGCAGCTTTCGAAATGGCAATCAGCCCCAGCATTTT. The J gene is TRBJ1-5, the V gene TRBV13; D is unresolved. V lost 3 bases and J lost 2, with 8 bases in between. The CDR3 runs to 14 residues. Germline CDR1 reads PRHDT; CDR2 reads FYEKMQ (reference sequence).

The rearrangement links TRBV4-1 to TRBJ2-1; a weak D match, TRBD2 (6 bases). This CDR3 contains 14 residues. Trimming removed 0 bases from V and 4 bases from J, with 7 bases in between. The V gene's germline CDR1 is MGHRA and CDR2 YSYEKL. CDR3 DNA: TGCGCCAGCAGCCAAGAGGGGGGTTACAATGAGCAGTTCTTC. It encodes CASSQEGGYNEQFF.

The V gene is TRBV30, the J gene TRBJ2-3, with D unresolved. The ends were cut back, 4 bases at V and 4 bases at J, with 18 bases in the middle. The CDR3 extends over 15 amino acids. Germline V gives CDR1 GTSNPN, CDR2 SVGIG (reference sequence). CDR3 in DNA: TGTGCCTGGACCCTGTATTGGGGTGGCGCAGATACGCAGTATTTT. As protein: CAWTLYWGGADTQYF. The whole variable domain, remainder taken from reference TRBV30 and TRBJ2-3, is SQTIHQWPATLVQPVGSPLSLECTVEGTSNPNLYWYRQAAGRGLQLLFYSVGIGQISSEVPQNLSASRPQDRQFILSSKKLLLSDSGFYLCAWTLYWGGADTQYFGPGTRLTVL.

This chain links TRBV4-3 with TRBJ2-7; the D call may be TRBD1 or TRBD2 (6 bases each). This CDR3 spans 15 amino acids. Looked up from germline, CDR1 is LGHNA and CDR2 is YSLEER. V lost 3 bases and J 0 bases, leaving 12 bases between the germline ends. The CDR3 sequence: CASSQRGDTSYEQYF. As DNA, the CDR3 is TGCGCCAGCAGCCAGAGGGGGGACACCTCCTACGAGCAGTACTTC.

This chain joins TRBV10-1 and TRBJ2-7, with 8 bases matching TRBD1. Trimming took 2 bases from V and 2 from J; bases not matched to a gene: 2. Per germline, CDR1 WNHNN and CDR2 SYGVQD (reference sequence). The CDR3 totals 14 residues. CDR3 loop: CASSETGGTYEQYF. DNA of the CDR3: TGCGCCAGCAGTGAGACAGGGGGAACCTACGAGCAGTACTTC.

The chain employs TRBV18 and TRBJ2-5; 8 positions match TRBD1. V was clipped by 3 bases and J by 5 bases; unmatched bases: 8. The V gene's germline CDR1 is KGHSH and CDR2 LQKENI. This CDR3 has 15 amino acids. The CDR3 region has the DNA TGTGCCAGCTCACCGCCGGACAGGGCAGTGGAGACCCAGTACTTC. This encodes CASSPPDRAVETQYF.

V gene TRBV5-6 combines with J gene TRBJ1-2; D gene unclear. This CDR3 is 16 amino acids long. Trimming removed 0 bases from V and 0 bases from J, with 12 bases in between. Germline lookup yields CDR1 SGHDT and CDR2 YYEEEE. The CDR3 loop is CASSLAADRANYGYTF. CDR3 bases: TGTGCCAGCAGCTTGGCCGCGGACCGAGCTAACTATGGCTACACCTTC.

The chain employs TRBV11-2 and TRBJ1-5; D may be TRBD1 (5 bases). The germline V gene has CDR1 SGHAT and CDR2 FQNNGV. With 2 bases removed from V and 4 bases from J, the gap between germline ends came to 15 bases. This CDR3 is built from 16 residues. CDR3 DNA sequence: TGTGCCAGCAGCTTACAGGGATCTCTAGCAAATCAGCCCCAGCATTTT. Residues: CASSLQGSLANQPQHF.